The 18 T cell receptor beta chains in this list originate from one sample, sequenced in a study of vaccination and CD4 T cells after COVID-19. The antigens of these receptors remain unknown. At the Johns Hopkins FTIC core, DNA taken from cultured CD4+ T cells was sequenced by way of the Oncomine TCR Beta short-read assay. Via MiXCR, TCRdb re-called the PCR reads, giving one row per CDR3 protein. Of some 20,000 distinct CDR3 sequences listed, 45% to 70% are singletons. Treatment defined: approximately nine-day PBMC culture with coronavirus spike peptide pools or control peptides (ViraFEST assay). Material for sequencing was CD4+ T cells from blood, cultured in vitro. Every receptor here comes from a human donor who had recovered from COVID-19.

This chain connects TRBV5-1 to TRBJ1-5; D is perhaps TRBD1 (5 bases). This CDR3 region has 14 residues. V lost 1 base to trimming and J lost 4 bases, with 9 bases between them. The germline V gene encodes CDR1 SGHRS and CDR2 YFSETQ. Written as DNA, the CDR3 is TGCGCCAGCAGCTTGACGGGGGAAAATCAGCCCCAGCATTTT. This translates into CASSLTGENQPQHF.

The CDR3 DNA reads as TGTGCCAGCAGCTTAGCGATGGGTGGCACTGAAGCTTTCTTT. This codes for CASSLAMGGTEAFF. The chain joins TRBV7-2 to TRBJ1-1; no clear D. CDR3 length: 14 amino acids. The ends were cut back, 0 bases at V and 4 bases at J, with 9 bases in the middle. The germline V gene has CDR1 SGHTA and CDR2 FQGNSA. The whole variable domain, filled in from reference TRBV7-2 and TRBJ1-1, reads GAGVSQSPSNKVTEKGKDVELRCDPISGHTALYWYRQSLGQGLEFLIYFQGNSAPDKSGLPSDRFSAERTGGSVSTLTIQRTQQEDSAVYLCASSLAMGGTEAFFGQGTRLTVV.

This clonotype has a handful of counts. The chain combines TRBV5-8 with TRBJ1-2, with 7 bases matching TRBD1. Germline assignment: CDR1 SGHTS and CDR2 YDEGEE. CDR3 size: 15 residues. Trimming removed 0 bases from V and 7 bases from J; junction bases left unmatched: 9. CDR3 in amino acids: CASSLERGRLSGYTF. The CDR3 DNA reads as TGTGCCAGCAGCTTGGAGAGGGGGCGATTATCTGGCTACACCTTC. Looking up the rest from reference TRBV5-8 and TRBJ1-2 gives the full variable domain: EAGVTQSPTHLIKTRGQQATLRCSPISGHTSVYWYQQALGLGLQFLLWYDEGEERNRGNFPPRFSGRQFPNYSSELNVNALELEDSALYLCASSLERGRLSGYTFGSGTRLTVV.

V is TRBV14 and J is TRBJ1-6; 7 bases are a match to TRBD1. The trim removed 4 bases at V and 8 bases at J, leaving 8 bases unmatched. CDR1 and CDR2 from the germline V gene are SGHDN and FVKESK. This CDR3 is 15 amino acids long. CDR3 sequence: CASSPLDRVDSPLHF. The CDR3 nucleotides read TGTGCCAGCAGCCCCCTCGACAGGGTCGATTCACCCCTCCACTTT. Variable domain in full (rest from reference TRBV14 and TRBJ1-6): EAGVTQFPSHSVIEKGQTVTLRCDPISGHDNLYWYRRVMGKEIKFLLHFVKESKQDESGMPNNRFLAERTGGTYSTLKVQPAELEDSGVYFCASSPLDRVDSPLHFGNGTRLTVT.

The chain carries TRBV25-1 and TRBJ2-3; weak D call: TRBD1 (5 bases). V was pared by 9 bases and J by 5 bases, with 12 bases between. Germline CDR1 is MGHDK and CDR2 is SYGVNS. CDR3 length equals 12 residues. The DNA for the CDR3 is TGTGCCAGTAGTAGGGGTGGAGATACGCAGTATTTT. Translated: CASSRGGDTQYF.

As DNA, the CDR3 is TGTGCCAGCACGGAGGGGGGGCGAGGTTTCGGCTACACCTTC. It translates to CASTEGGRGFGYTF. The chain is built from TRBV2 and TRBJ1-2; a weak D match, TRBD1 (6 bases). The CDR3 sequence is 14 residues long. Germline CDR1 SNHLY, CDR2 FYNNEI. The V and J ends lost 7 bases and 8 bases respectively, with 20 bases between them.

This clonotype came up a few times. This sequence joins TRBV5-5 and TRBJ1-1; TRBD1 might be the D (5 bases). Germline CDR1 reads SGHKS; CDR2 reads YYEKEE (reference sequence). The CDR3 is 13 amino acids. Trimming pared 1 base from V and 4 bases from J, leaving 8 bases between. The CDR3 protein is CASSLRGATEAFF. The DNA of the CDR3 is TGTGCCAGCAGCTTGCGGGGCGCCACTGAAGCTTTCTTT.

This clonotype showed up just once. This chain joins TRBV11-2 and TRBJ1-6; D is undetermined. The CDR3 is 14 residues long. CDR1 is SGHAT and CDR2 is FQNNGV in the germline V gene. V was trimmed by 0 bases and J by 7 bases, leaving 7 bases between them. The CDR3 DNA follows: TGTGCCAGCAGCTTAGATGGTTCGAATTCACCCCTCCACTTT. Its translation: CASSLDGSNSPLHF.

A few counts support this clonotype. The genes are TRBV10-3 and TRBJ1-1, with TRBD1 identical over 10 bases. This CDR3 contains 17 residues. V lost 2 bases to trimming and J lost 4 bases; unmatched junction nucleotides: 10. Germline loops: CDR1 ENHRY, CDR2 SYGVKD. CDR3 amino acids: CAISETGTGEFSTEAFF. The CDR3 coding sequence is TGTGCCATCAGTGAGACGGGGACAGGGGAATTCAGCACTGAAGCTTTCTTT.

The chain joins TRBV6-1 to TRBJ2-3, with 8 bases aligning to TRBD2. The CDR3 loop spans 15 amino acids. V shed 6 bases and J 3 bases; nucleotides not matched to a gene: 8. Germline V gives CDR1 MNHNS, CDR2 SASEGT. The DNA for the CDR3 is TGTGCCAGCAGCGAGAGCGGGGGACCAACAGATACGCAGTATTTT. Translated: CASSESGGPTDTQYF.

Comment on this clonotype: Relative to the germline gene, one junction end is altered; a read error may explain this. CDR3 bases: TGTGCCAGCAGTTACTCCTACTCGTCCTCCGAGCAGTACTTC. Residues: CASSYSYSSSEQYF. The J gene is TRBJ2-7, the V gene TRBV6-5; D ambiguous. Per the germline V gene, CDR1 is MNHEY and CDR2 is SVGAGI. The CDR3 is 14 residues long.

This clonotype turned up a few times. The chain uses TRBV7-9 and TRBJ1-1; D not certain. Germline CDR1 is SEHNR and CDR2 is FQNEAQ (reference sequence). The CDR3 has 12 amino acids. Trimming took 2 bases from V and 14 from J, leaving 15 bases between them. CDR3 residues: CASSLQQMKFFF. The CDR3 DNA is TGTGCCAGCAGCTTACAACAGATGAAGTTCTTCTTT.

With respect to this clonotype: Sequence at one end of the junction differs from germline and may be a read error. The chain joins TRBV20-1 to TRBJ1-2, with D uncertain. Germline V gene data show CDR1 as DFQATT and CDR2 as SNEGSKA (reference sequence). The CDR3 has 12 residues. This CDR3 reads CSAISDAPLIRF. The CDR3 DNA sequence: TGCAGTGCTATTTCTGACGCCCCACTCATCCGCTTC.

This chain connects TRBV3-1 to TRBJ1-2, with D perhaps TRBD1 (6 bases). V was clipped by 4 bases and J by 7 bases, with 13 bases between them. Germline assignment: CDR1 LGHDT and CDR2 YNNKEL (reference sequence). This CDR3 contains 13 residues. The CDR3 spells CASSLQGLPGYTF. The CDR3 DNA is TGTGCCAGCAGCCTCCAGGGGCTTCCTGGCTACACCTTC. The complete variable domain, with remaining parts taken from reference TRBV3-1 and TRBJ1-2, reads DTAVSQTPKYLVTQMGNDKSIKCEQNLGHDTMYWYKQDSKKFLKIMFSYNNKELIINETVPNRFSPKSPDKAHLNLHINSLELGDSAVYFCASSLQGLPGYTFGSGTRLTVV.

The rearrangement links TRBV2 to TRBJ2-5, with a possible D match to TRBD2 (6 bases). Per the germline V gene, CDR1 is SNHLY and CDR2 is FYNNEI. Trimming removed 7 bases from V and 4 bases from J, with 10 bases in between. This CDR3 has 12 residues. CDR3 bases: TGTGCCAGCACGGAGGGGCGAGAGACCCAGTACTTC. The encoded protein is CASTEGRETQYF.

This clonotype was counted between two and nine times. J is TRBJ1-1 and V is TRBV15, with TRBD1 identical over 7 bases. The CDR3 contains 13 residues. Per germline, CDR1 LNHNV and CDR2 YYDKDF (reference sequence). Trimming removed 6 bases from V and 6 bases from J; junction bases left unmatched: 7. The CDR3 DNA reads TGTGCCACCAGACCGACAGGGATCCCTGAAGCTTTCTTT. It encodes CATRPTGIPEAFF.

The genes are TRBV20-1 and TRBJ1-2; TRBD1 is a possible D gene (6 bases). Trimming took off 5 bases at V and 0 bases at J, with 16 bases between the two ends. The germline V gene encodes CDR1 DFQATT and CDR2 SNEGSKA (reference sequence). This CDR3 is 15 amino acids long. As DNA, the CDR3 is TGCAGTGCTCCGGACAGCCGAACCTCTAACTATGGCTACACCTTC. This codes for CSAPDSRTSNYGYTF.

Only a few counts were recorded for this clonotype. This chain connects TRBV7-9 to TRBJ1-2; possible D gene TRBD1, 6 bases. V dropped 5 bases and J dropped 8 bases, with 21 bases sitting between them. CDR3 length: 15 residues. The germline CDR1 and CDR2 sequences are SEHNR and FQNEAQ (reference sequence). CDR3 amino acids: CASSLRGGDQEGYTF. As DNA, the CDR3 is TGTGCCAGCAGCCTAAGAGGGGGGGATCAGGAAGGCTACACCTTC.